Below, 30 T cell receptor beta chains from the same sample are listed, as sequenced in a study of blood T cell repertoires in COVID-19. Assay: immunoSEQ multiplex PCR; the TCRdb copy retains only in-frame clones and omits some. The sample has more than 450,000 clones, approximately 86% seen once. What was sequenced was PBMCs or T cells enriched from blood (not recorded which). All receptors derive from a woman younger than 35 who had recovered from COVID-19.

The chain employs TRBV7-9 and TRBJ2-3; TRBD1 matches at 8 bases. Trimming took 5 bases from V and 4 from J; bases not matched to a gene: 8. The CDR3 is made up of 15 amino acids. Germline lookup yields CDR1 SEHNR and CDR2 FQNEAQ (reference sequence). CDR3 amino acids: CASSDRDRTADTQYF. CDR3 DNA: TGTGCCAGCAGCGACCGGGACAGGACGGCAGATACGCAGTATTTT.

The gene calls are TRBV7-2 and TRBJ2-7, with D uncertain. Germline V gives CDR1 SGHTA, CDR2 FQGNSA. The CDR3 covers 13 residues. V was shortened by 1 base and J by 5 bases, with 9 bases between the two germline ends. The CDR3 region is CASSLDSLNEQYF. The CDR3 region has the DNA TGTGCCAGCAGCTTAGACAGCCTTAACGAGCAGTACTTC. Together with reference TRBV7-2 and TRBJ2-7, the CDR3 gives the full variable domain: GAGVSQSPSNKVTEKGKDVELRCDPISGHTALYWYRQSLGQGLEFLIYFQGNSAPDKSGLPSDRFSAERTGGSVSTLTIQRTQQEDSAVYLCASSLDSLNEQYFGPGTRLTVT.

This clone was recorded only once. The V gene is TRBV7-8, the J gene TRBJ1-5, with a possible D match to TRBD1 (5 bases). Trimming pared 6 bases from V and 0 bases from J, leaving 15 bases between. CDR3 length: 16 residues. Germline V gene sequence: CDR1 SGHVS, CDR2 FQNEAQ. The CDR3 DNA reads TGTGCCAGCAGTTTTTCCGGGGGATATAGCAATCAGCCCCAGCATTTT. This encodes CASSFSGGYSNQPQHF.

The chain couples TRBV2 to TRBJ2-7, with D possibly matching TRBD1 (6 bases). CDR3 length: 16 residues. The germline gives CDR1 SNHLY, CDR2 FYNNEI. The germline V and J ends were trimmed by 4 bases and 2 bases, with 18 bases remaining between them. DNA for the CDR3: TGTGCCAGCAGTGGGCTGGACAGTCGACGTGCCTACGAGCAGTACTTC. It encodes CASSGLDSRRAYEQYF.

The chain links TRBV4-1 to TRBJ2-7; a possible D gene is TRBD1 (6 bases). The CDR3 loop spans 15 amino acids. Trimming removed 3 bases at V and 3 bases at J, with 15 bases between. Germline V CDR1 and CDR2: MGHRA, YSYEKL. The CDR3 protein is CASSHLSTGIYEQYF. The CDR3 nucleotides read TGCGCCAGCAGCCACCTATCAACAGGGATCTACGAGCAGTACTTC.

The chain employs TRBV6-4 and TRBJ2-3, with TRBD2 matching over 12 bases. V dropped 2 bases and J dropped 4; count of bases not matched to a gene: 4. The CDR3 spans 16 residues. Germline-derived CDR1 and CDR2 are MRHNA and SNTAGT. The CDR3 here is CASSDTSSGGADTQYF. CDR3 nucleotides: TGTGCCAGCAGTGACACCTCTAGCGGGGGGGCAGATACGCAGTATTTT.

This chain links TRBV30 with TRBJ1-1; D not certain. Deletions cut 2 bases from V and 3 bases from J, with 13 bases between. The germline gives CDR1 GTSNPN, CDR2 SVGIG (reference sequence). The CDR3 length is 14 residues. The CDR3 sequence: CAWSKGTGDTEAFF. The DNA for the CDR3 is TGTGCCTGGAGTAAAGGAACCGGGGACACTGAAGCTTTCTTT.

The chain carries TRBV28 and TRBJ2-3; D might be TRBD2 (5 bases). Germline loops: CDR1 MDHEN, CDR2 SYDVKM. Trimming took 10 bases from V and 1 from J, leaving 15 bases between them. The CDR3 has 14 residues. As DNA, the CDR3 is TGTGCCACCACGGTAGGAGGAGGCACAGATACGCAGTATTTT. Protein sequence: CATTVGGGTDTQYF.

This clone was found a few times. CDR3 loop: CASSQDIIGSSYNSPLHF. The CDR3 bases are TGCGCCAGCAGCCAAGATATAATAGGGAGCTCCTATAATTCACCCCTCCACTTT. This chain joins TRBV4-1 and TRBJ1-6; D is uncertain. With 0 bases removed from V and 0 bases from J, the gap between germline ends came to 12 bases. From germline, CDR1 is MGHRA and CDR2 YSYEKL. CDR3 length: 18 residues.

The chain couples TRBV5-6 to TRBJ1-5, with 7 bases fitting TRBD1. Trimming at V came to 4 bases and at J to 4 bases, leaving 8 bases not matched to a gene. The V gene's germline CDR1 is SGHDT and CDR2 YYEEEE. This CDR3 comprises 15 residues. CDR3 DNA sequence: TGTGCCAGCAGCCCTGGGGGGACAGTTAATCAGCCCCAGCATTTT. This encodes CASSPGGTVNQPQHF.

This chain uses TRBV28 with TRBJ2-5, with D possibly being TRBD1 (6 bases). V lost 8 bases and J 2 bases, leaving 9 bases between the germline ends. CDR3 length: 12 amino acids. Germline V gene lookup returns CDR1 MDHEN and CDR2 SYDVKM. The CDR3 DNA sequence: TGTGCCAGCCGGACAGTTCAAGAGACCCAGTACTTC. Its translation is CASRTVQETQYF.

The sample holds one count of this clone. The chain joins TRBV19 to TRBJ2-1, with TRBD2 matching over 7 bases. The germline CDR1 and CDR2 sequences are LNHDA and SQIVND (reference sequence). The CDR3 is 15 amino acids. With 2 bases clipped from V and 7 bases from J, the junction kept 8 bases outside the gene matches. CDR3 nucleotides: TGTGCCAGTAGTATACCCTCGGGACTACAGAATGAGCAGTTCTTC. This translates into CASSIPSGLQNEQFF.

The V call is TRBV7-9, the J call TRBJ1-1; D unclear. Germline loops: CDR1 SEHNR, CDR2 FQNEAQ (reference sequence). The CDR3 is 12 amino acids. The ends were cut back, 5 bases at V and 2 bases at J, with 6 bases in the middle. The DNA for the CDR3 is TGTGCCAGCAGCCCCTCCAACACTGAAGCTTTCTTT. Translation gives CASSPSNTEAFF.

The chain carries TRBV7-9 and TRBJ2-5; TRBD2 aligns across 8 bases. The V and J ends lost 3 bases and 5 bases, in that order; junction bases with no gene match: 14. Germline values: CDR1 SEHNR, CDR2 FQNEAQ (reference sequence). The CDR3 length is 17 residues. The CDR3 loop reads CASSFGGGFGRAETQYF. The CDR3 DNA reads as TGTGCCAGCAGCTTCGGCGGGGGGTTCGGTCGTGCGGAGACCCAGTACTTC.

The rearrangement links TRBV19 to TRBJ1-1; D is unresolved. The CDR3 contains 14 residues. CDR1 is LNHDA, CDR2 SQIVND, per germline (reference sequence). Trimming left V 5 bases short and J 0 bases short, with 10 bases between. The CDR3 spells CASSERGLNTEAFF. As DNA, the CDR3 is TGTGCCAGTAGTGAACGGGGTCTGAACACTGAAGCTTTCTTT.

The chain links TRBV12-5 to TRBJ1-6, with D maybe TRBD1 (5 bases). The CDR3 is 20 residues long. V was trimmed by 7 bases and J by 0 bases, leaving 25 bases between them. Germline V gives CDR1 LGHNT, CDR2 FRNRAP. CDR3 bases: TGTGCTAGTGCCCCACAAGGACAATTCCCGCGCCCCTCCTATAATTCACCCCTCCACTTT. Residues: CASAPQGQFPRPSYNSPLHF.

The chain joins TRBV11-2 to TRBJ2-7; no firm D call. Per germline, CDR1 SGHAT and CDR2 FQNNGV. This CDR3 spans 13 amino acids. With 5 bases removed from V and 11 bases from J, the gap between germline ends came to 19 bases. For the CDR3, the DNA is TGTGCCAGCAGCACAGATGGTCGGCCCAGCAAGTACTTC. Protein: CASSTDGRPSKYF.

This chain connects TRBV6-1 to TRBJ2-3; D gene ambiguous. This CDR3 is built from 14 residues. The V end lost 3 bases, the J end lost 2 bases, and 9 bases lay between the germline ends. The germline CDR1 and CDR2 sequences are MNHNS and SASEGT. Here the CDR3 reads CASSEARSTDTQYF. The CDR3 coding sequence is TGTGCCAGCAGTGAGGCCAGATCCACAGATACGCAGTATTTT.

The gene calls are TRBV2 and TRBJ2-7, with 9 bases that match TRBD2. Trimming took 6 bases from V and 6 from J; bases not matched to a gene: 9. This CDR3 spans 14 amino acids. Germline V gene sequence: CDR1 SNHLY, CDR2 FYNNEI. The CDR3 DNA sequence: TGTGCCAGCAGGGCCGCTAGCGGGGCCGGCGAGCAGTACTTC. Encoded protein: CASRAASGAGEQYF. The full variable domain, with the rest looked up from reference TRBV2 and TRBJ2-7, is EPEVTQTPSHQVTQMGQEVILRCVPISNHLYFYWYRQILGQKVEFLVSFYNNEISEKSEIFDDQFSVERPDGSNFTLKIRSTKLEDSAMYFCASRAASGAGEQYFGPGTRLTVT.

CDR3: CASGLSGEQYF. The CDR3 nucleotides are TGTGCTAGTGGTTTGTCCGGCGAGCAGTACTTC. J is TRBJ2-7 and V is TRBV12-5; D call uncertain. CDR1 LGHNT and CDR2 FRNRAP come from the germline V gene. This CDR3 is built from 11 residues. V lost 2 bases to trimming and J lost 6 bases, with 5 bases between them.

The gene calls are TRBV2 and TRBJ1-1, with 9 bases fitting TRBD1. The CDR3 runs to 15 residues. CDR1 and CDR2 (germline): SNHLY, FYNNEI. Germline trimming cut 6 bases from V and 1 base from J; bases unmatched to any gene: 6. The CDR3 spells CASRRTGAGNTEAFF. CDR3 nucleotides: TGTGCCAGCAGGAGGACAGGGGCGGGGAACACTGAAGCTTTCTTT.

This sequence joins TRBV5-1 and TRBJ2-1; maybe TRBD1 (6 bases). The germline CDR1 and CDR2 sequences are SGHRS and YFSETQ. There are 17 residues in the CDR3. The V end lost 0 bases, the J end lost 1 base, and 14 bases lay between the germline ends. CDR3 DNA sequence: TGCGCCAGCAGCTTGGATCTGGGGGCGAGGTCCTACAATGAGCAGTTCTTC. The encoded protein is CASSLDLGARSYNEQFF.

CDR3 amino acids: CASSKIGRAGGLDTQYF. The CDR3 nucleotides read TGTGCCAGTAGTAAAATAGGGAGGGCAGGGGGCCTGGATACGCAGTATTTT. This rearrangement joins TRBV19 to TRBJ2-3, with a possible D match to TRBD1 (8 bases). Germline lookup yields CDR1 LNHDA and CDR2 SQIVND (reference sequence). There are 17 residues in the CDR3. The V end was cut by 4 bases, the J end by 6 bases, with 23 bases between.

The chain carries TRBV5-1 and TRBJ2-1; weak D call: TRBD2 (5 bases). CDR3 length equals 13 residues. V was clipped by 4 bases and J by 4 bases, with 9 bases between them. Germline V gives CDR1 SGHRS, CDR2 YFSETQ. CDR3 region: CASSPGLYNEQFF. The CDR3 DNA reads TGCGCCAGCAGCCCCGGACTGTACAATGAGCAGTTCTTC.

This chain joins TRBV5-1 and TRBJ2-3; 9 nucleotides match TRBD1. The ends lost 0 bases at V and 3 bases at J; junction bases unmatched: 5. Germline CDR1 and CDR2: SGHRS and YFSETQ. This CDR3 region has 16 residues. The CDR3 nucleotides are TGCGCCAGCAGCTTGGTTCAAGGACAGGGGACAGATACGCAGTATTTT. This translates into CASSLVQGQGTDTQYF.

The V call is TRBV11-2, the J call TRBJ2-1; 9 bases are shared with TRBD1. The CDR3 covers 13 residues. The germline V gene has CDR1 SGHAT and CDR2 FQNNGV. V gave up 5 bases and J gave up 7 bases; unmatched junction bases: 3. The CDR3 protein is CASSTDRGNEQFF. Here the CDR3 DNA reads TGTGCCAGCAGCACCGACAGGGGGAATGAGCAGTTCTTC.

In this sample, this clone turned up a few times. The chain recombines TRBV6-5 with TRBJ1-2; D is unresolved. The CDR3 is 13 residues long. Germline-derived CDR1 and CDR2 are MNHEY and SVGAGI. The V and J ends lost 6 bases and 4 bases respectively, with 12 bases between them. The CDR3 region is CASRRAGVYGYTF. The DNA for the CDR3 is TGTGCCAGCAGGAGGGCCGGAGTCTATGGCTACACCTTC.

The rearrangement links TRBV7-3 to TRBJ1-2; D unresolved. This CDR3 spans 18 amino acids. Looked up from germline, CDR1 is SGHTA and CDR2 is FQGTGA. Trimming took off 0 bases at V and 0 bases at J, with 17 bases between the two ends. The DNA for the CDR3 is TGTGCCAGCAGCTTAACCGCCAGGTCCCTATCAACTAACTATGGCTACACCTTC. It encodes CASSLTARSLSTNYGYTF.

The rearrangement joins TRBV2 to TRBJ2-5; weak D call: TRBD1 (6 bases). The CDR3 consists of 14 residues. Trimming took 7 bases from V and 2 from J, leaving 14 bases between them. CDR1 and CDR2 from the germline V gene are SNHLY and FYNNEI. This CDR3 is CASKMTGTQETQYF. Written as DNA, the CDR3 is TGTGCCAGCAAGATGACAGGTACTCAAGAGACCCAGTACTTC.

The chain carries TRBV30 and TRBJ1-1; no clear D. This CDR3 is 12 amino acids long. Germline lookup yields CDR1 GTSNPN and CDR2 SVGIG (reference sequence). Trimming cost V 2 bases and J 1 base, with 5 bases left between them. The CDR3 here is CAWSTRNTEAFF. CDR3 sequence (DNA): TGTGCCTGGAGTACCAGGAACACTGAAGCTTTCTTT. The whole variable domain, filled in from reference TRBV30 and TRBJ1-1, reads SQTIHQWPATLVQPVGSPLSLECTVEGTSNPNLYWYRQAAGRGLQLLFYSVGIGQISSEVPQNLSASRPQDRQFILSSKKLLLSDSGFYLCAWSTRNTEAFFGQGTRLTVV.